This T cell receptor (beta chain) came from a study of blood T cell repertoires in COVID-19. Source study methods: From reference gene primer amplification, estimates of nucleated cell counts were derived. The protocol was immunoSEQ multiplex PCR, while the TCRdb copy is restricted to in-frame clones and leaves out a portion. D and trimming were read from the DNA, whereas the V and J calls and clone size are those reported in that table. The profile covers some 200,000 clones, with around 82% appearing a single time and more than 10% taken by the ten largest. Sequenced input: peripheral blood. This receptor was identified in a woman between 40 and 50 years old with acute or convalescent COVID-19.

The DNA of the CDR3 is TGTGCCAGCAGCAACAAAGCCGGGACAAGAACCTACGAGCAGTACTTC. Translated, it gives CASSNKAGTRTYEQYF. The chain joins TRBV27 to TRBJ2-7; a weak D match, TRBD1 (6 bases). Trimming took 6 bases from V and 2 from J, leaving 20 bases between them. This CDR3 is 16 amino acids long. Germline V gives CDR1 MNHEY, CDR2 SMNVEV (reference sequence).